Listed below are T cell receptor beta chains from one sample, sequenced in a study of shared clonotypes between healthy human individuals. Sequencing used immunoSEQ multiplex PCR; TCRdb keeps in-frame clones, though not all of them. The table lists over 800,000 clones, about 92% of them singletons. The sample consisted of naive CD8+ T cells sorted from blood. Receptor source: a man aged 25 to 40 in good health. The CDR3 runs from the conserved cysteine through the conserved F or W. A D gene is named only where the DNA matches it firmly. Expanded clones get a size class; other rows say once, few or many, or leave the size out.

size	V	D	J	CDR3	DNA
.	TRBV4-1	.	TRBJ2-2	CASSQDPFPLANTGELFF	TGCGCCAGCAGCCAAGATCCCTTCCCTCTAGCAAACACCGGGGAGCTGTTTTTT
.	TRBV11-2	.	TRBJ2-1	CASSGNGDEQFF	TGTGCCAGCAGCGGGAACGGGGATGAGCAGTTCTTC
.	TRBV5-1	.	TRBJ1-4	CASSFGVRGFTNEKLFF	TGCGCCAGCAGCTTTGGGGTACGGGGGTTTACTAATGAAAAACTGTTTTTT
.	TRBV28	TRBD2	TRBJ2-7	CASSSMITGTSGTEQYF	TGTGCCAGCAGTTCCATGATCACCGGGACTAGCGGGACCGAGCAGTACTTC
.	TRBV6-5	TRBD2	TRBJ2-7	CASSPPSGADYEQYF	TGTGCCAGCAGTCCTCCGAGCGGGGCCGACTACGAGCAGTACTTC
.	TRBV4-1	.	TRBJ1-4	CASSHTRKTEKLFF	TGCGCCAGCAGCCATACCAGGAAAACTGAAAAACTGTTTTTT
.	TRBV6-6	.	TRBJ2-2	CASRPLGSGTGELFF	TGTGCCAGCAGACCGCTGGGGAGTGGCACCGGGGAGCTGTTTTTT
.	TRBV30	.	TRBJ2-7	CAWSVRSGAGEQYF	TGTGCCTGGAGTGTACGCTCAGGGGCCGGCGAGCAGTACTTC
.	TRBV4-1	.	TRBJ2-7	CASSQRDEQYF	TGCGCCAGCAGCCAAAGGGACGAGCAGTACTTC
.	TRBV7-9	.	TRBJ2-7	CASSRGGDAGRRYF	TGTGCCAGCAGCCGCGGAGGGGATGCGGGCCGACGGTACTTC
.	TRBV27	.	TRBJ2-2	CASSQEIANTGELFF	TGTGCCAGCAGTCAGGAGATCGCGAACACCGGGGAGCTGTTTTTT
.	TRBV28	TRBD2	TRBJ2-3	CATQGIAGVADTQYF	TGTGCCACTCAGGGGATAGCGGGAGTTGCAGATACGCAGTATTTT
once	TRBV19	.	TRBJ1-2	CASSIDRGVWIYGYTF	TGTGCCAGTAGTATAGATCGCGGGGTCTGGATCTATGGCTACACCTTC
.	TRBV6-5	TRBD2	TRBJ2-1	CASSSGLAGVFFEQFF	TGTGCCAGCAGTTCTGGGCTAGCGGGAGTTTTTTTTGAGCAGTTCTTC
.	TRBV29-1	.	TRBJ2-5	CSVEDGFLGRETQYF	TGCAGCGTTGAAGATGGATTTTTGGGGCGGGAGACCCAGTACTTC
.	TRBV11-2	.	TRBJ1-3	CASSLDGGLSGNTIYF	TGTGCCAGCAGCTTAGATGGGGGGCTCTCTGGAAACACCATATATTTT
.	TRBV7-9	TRBD2	TRBJ2-3	CASSAPLSGRTDTQYF	TGTGCCAGCAGCGCCCCTCTTAGCGGGAGAACAGATACGCAGTATTTT
once	TRBV11-3	.	TRBJ2-1	CASSPRDGEDEQFF	TGTGCCAGCAGCCCAAGGGACGGAGAGGATGAGCAGTTCTTC
.	TRBV10-3	TRBD2	TRBJ2-2	CAISGGTSGRNTGELFF	TGTGCCATCAGTGGGGGGACTAGCGGGAGGAACACCGGGGAGCTGTTTTTT
.	TRBV7-2	TRBD2	TRBJ2-7	CASSPYSGAYEQYF	TGTGCCAGCAGCCCGTATAGCGGGGCCTACGAGCAGTACTTC
.	TRBV2	.	TRBJ2-4	CASNAENIQYF	TGTGCCAGCAACGCCGAAAACATTCAGTACTTC
.	TRBV6-1	TRBD1	TRBJ2-6	CARGTEDSGANVLTF	TGTGCCAGAGGGACAGAAGACTCTGGGGCCAACGTCCTGACTTTC
.	TRBV19	TRBD2	TRBJ2-1	CASSTELAGGPDEQFF	TGTGCCAGTAGTACCGAACTAGCGGGAGGGCCCGATGAGCAGTTCTTC
.	TRBV10-1	TRBD1	TRBJ1-2	CASSDWPGQGVANYGYTF	TGCGCCAGCAGTGATTGGCCGGGACAGGGGGTAGCTAACTATGGCTACACCTTC
.	TRBV5-4	.	TRBJ2-7	CASSYRDTSSYEQYF	TGTGCCAGCAGCTACCGGGACACTAGCTCCTACGAGCAGTACTTC
.	TRBV29-1	.	TRBJ2-7	CSVIRGTNSYEQYF	TGCAGCGTGATTAGGGGGACTAACTCCTACGAGCAGTACTTC
.	TRBV4-2	.	TRBJ2-1	CASSQDRGGAYNEQFF	TGTGCCAGCAGCCAAGATCGGGGCGGGGCCTACAATGAGCAGTTCTTC
.	TRBV7-9	TRBD2	TRBJ2-3	CASSSSSGRAPSDTQYF	TGTGCCAGCAGCTCCTCTAGCGGGAGGGCCCCGTCAGATACGCAGTATTTT
.	TRBV7-8	TRBD1	TRBJ2-5	CASSIRQGVIETQYF	TGTGCCAGCAGCATAAGACAGGGGGTTATAGAGACCCAGTACTTC
.	TRBV10-3	TRBD2	TRBJ2-7	CAISEQHRGTSHEQYF	TGTGCCATCAGTGAACAACACCGCGGGACTAGCCACGAGCAGTACTTC
.	TRBV7-9	TRBD1	TRBJ2-7	CASSSGQGLFYEQYF	TGTGCCAGCAGCTCGGGACAGGGGCTATTCTACGAGCAGTACTTC
.	TRBV7-6	.	TRBJ1-5	CASSLDPGYGQPQHF	TGTGCCAGCAGCTTAGACCCAGGGTACGGCCAGCCCCAGCATTTT
.	TRBV28	.	TRBJ2-7	CASSLKGLEQYF	TGTGCCAGCAGTTTAAAAGGGCTCGAGCAGTACTTC
.	TRBV18	.	TRBJ2-2	CASSPPDRMNTGELFF	TGTGCCAGCTCACCACCGGACAGAATGAACACCGGGGAGCTGTTTTTT
.	TRBV5-8	.	TRBJ2-2	CASSLVVSGELFF	TGTGCCAGCAGCTTGGTGGTAAGCGGGGAGCTGTTTTTT
.	TRBV27	TRBD2	TRBJ2-1	CASSSGTSGNDEQFF	TGTGCCAGCAGTTCCGGGACTAGCGGGAATGATGAGCAGTTCTTC
.	TRBV27	TRBD1	TRBJ2-7	CASSLIRTGVPAYYEQYF	TGTGCCAGCAGTTTAATTAGGACAGGAGTCCCCGCTTATTACGAGCAGTACTTC
.	TRBV4-1	TRBD2	TRBJ2-3	CASSQDRGEVTDTQYF	TGCGCCAGCAGCCAAGATCGGGGGGAAGTAACAGATACGCAGTATTTT
.	TRBV10-2	.	TRBJ2-7	CASSPSLPYEQYF	TGCGCCAGCAGTCCCTCCTTACCCTACGAGCAGTACTTC
few	TRBV9	.	TRBJ2-2	CATTEGYTGELFF	TGTGCCACCACCGAGGGGTACACCGGGGAGCTGTTTTTT
once	TRBV7-9	.	TRBJ2-1	CASSSVTGFNEQFF	TGTGCCAGCAGCTCGGTGACAGGCTTCAATGAGCAGTTCTTC
.	TRBV27	TRBD1	TRBJ2-7	CASSSQGAFYEQYF	TGTGCCAGCAGTTCTCAGGGGGCCTTTTACGAGCAGTACTTC
.	TRBV5-1	TRBD2	TRBJ2-7	CASSPFGAGGNHEQYF	TGCGCCAGCAGCCCCTTCGGGGCGGGAGGCAACCACGAGCAGTACTTC
.	TRBV19	.	TRBJ2-1	CASSIPQIRGYNEQFF	TGTGCCAGTAGTATTCCTCAGATCCGAGGCTACAATGAGCAGTTCTTC
.	TRBV4-2	.	TRBJ2-2	CASSQAGYHTGELFF	TGTGCCAGCAGCCAAGCCGGATACCACACCGGGGAGCTGTTTTTT
.	TRBV18	TRBD1	TRBJ2-6	CASSPNARSGGFGANVLTF	TGTGCCAGCTCACCCAATGCCAGGTCAGGGGGCTTTGGGGCCAACGTCCTGACTTTC
.	TRBV27	.	TRBJ2-7	CASSLSLSYEQYF	TGTGCCAGCAGTCTTAGTCTATCCTACGAGCAGTACTTC
.	TRBV27	TRBD1	TRBJ2-3	CASSSWTGNTDTQYF	TGTGCCAGCAGTTCTTGGACAGGGAACACAGATACGCAGTATTTT
.	TRBV30	.	TRBJ1-4	CAWSVGSGPGKLFF	TGTGCCTGGAGTGTAGGTTCCGGGCCCGGAAAACTGTTTTTT
.	TRBV28	.	TRBJ1-1	CASSTLSAKNTEAFF	TGTGCCAGCAGCACCTTGTCAGCAAAGAACACTGAAGCTTTCTTT
.	TRBV2	.	TRBJ2-4	CASSDLGAPNIQYF	TGTGCCAGCAGTGATCTTGGGGCACCGAACATTCAGTACTTC